This T cell receptor beta chain was obtained from a study of T cells after yellow fever vaccination. One entry per CDR3 protein, called by TCRdb with MiXCR from the 5' RACE reads. The data hold about 220,000 distinct CDR3 sequences, with under 3.5% observed a single time. Study-wide points: At 95% to 98% for CD4 and about 88% for CD8, most primary-vaccination clones showed up again after the booster. Weaker, the secondary response had a peak occurring faster, on day 5 versus 15.

The table lists this clonotype with many counts. Its antigen is not known. CDR1 is LGHNA and CDR2 is YSLEER in the germline V gene. The CDR3 loop spans 13 amino acids. With 1 base clipped from V and 5 bases from J, the junction kept 0 bases outside the gene matches. This chain joins TRBV4-3 and TRBJ1-2, with TRBD1 matching over 8 bases. The source of this sequence is a man aged 18 to 29 who received the YFV17D yellow fever vaccine. The sample in question was CD4+ T cells sorted from PBMCs, obtained 10 days after the yellow fever booster vaccination. This CDR3 is CASSQGTGYGYTF. CDR3 bases: TGCGCCAGCAGCCAAGGGACAGGGTATGGCTACACCTTC.